This TCR beta chain was found in a study of control samples from healthy donors and cancer patients. The CDR3 spans 16 residues. Per germline, CDR1 SGHVS and CDR2 FQNEAQ. The trim removed 5 bases at V and 3 bases at J, leaving 9 bases unmatched. TCRdb keeps only in-frame clones here, not all; method: immunoSEQ multiplex PCR. This table holds over 100,000 clones, approximately 92% found once. What was sequenced was blood. This clonotype was obtained from a man in his forties in good health. The chain recombines TRBV7-8 with TRBJ1-5, with 8 bases lining up with TRBD1. The DNA of the CDR3 is TGTGCCAGCAGCCACACTGGGACAGGAAACAATCAGCCCCAGCATTTT. As protein: CASSHTGTGNNQPQHF.